The TCR beta chain described here comes from a study of graft-versus-host responses after intestinal transplantation (dated by TCRdb to about 2021). About the investigation overall: Multivisceral, liver-intestinal, or isolated intestinal transplants were received by the recipients. Anti-thymocyte globulin induction was given to all recipients, followed by maintenance tacrolimus and steroids for roughly 3 years. After intestinal transplantation, graft-versus-host and host-versus-graft alloreactive T cell clones were followed in the graft, circulation and bone marrow using bulk TCR-beta CDR3 sequencing. Alloreactive clones were identified by sequencing pre-transplant mixed lymphocyte reaction products and comparing them with unstimulated pre-transplant donor and recipient T cells. The cohort enrolled 24 intestinal transplant recipients, one of whom was a retransplant, and a few patients without pretransplant specimens were excluded. A peak of at least 4% donor T cells among recipient peripheral blood mononuclear cells was the definition used for donor T cell macrochimerism. Rather than going through the commercial service, samples from a few later patients were sequenced in-house on an Illumina MiSeq and processed with MiXCR.

The time point label of this sample denotes: cells obtained before transplantation from donor or recipient. CD3+CD4+ and CD3+CD8+ populations were FACS-sorted from unstimulated pre-transplant donor and recipient cells taken from spleen or lymph nodes. The sample holds one count of this clone. This receptor's antigen is unknown. No much larger clonotype is one base removed from it; base qualities were not supplied. Unmatched junction bases come to 10, with V trimmed by 8 bases and J by 3 bases. Based on the germline V gene, the CDR1 and CDR2 sequences are MDHEN and SYDVKM. Spanning cysteine to phenylalanine, the CDR3 consists of 17 amino acids. Solely the CDR3 DNA is kept, with 51 bases framed from the first base. Study-wide conclusions, independent of this receptor: The relatively low number and heterogeneity of intestinal transplant patients limited the conclusions. Early after transplant, peak levels of circulating GvH clones were found to be associated with declines in HvG clones. In the allografts of patients with donor T cell macrochimerism, GvH to HvG T cell clonal ratios were high. GvH clones were detected in recipient bone marrow, and some appeared earlier in ileal mucosa or blood, consistent with an intestinal mucosal origin.

The library was made by the immunoSEQ multiplex PCR assay. For most patients, genomic DNA was isolated with the Qiagen DNeasy Blood and Tissue Kit and sent frozen to Adaptive Biotechnologies for TCR sequencing. Adaptive Biotechnologies carried out high-throughput TCR-beta CDR3 sequencing of genomic DNA for most patients. The original methods were these. Adaptive's ImmunoSEQ software supplied the TCR sequencing data for 18 patients, while MiXCR and VDJtools were used to process a few other patients. CD4 versus CD8 sorting errors were corrected by removing sequences found in both subsets at a frequency ratio below 5:1. CDR3 nucleotide sequences shared between donor and recipient were removed because their origin could not be assigned. To count as alloreactive, a clone needed at least 2-fold expansion over unstimulated cells and a minimum CFSE-low frequency of 0.002% (template counts) or 0.001% (read counts). Clones were considered mappable if detected in sequenced pre-transplant spleen, lymph node, or MLR CFSE-low populations of the donor or recipient. Cumulative frequency of alloreactive clones was calculated as a percentage of all sequences weighted by copy number. TCRdb's version of the immuneACCESS table is confined to in-frame rearrangements and falls short of the full clone set. An unresolved V gene accounts for under half of the shortfall where checked; the remainder is of unknown origin. The D gene and trimming were derived from the DNA, and the V and J assignments and clone size from that table. This sample gives 75,000 to 100,000 clones in total; roughly 80% of them show up just once. About a sixth of the sample is held by the ten biggest clonotypes.

Sequenced material: unstimulated CD8+ T cells sorted from spleen or lymph node cells, taken before intestinal transplant. The chain employs TRBV28 and TRBJ2-1; 13 bases in between match TRBD2. This TCR came from a human donor who received an intestinal transplant. The nucleotide sequence reads TGTGCCAGCTCTAAGCCCTGGACTAGCGGGAGCTACAATGAGCAGTTCTTC. It translates to CASSKPWTSGSYNEQFF.